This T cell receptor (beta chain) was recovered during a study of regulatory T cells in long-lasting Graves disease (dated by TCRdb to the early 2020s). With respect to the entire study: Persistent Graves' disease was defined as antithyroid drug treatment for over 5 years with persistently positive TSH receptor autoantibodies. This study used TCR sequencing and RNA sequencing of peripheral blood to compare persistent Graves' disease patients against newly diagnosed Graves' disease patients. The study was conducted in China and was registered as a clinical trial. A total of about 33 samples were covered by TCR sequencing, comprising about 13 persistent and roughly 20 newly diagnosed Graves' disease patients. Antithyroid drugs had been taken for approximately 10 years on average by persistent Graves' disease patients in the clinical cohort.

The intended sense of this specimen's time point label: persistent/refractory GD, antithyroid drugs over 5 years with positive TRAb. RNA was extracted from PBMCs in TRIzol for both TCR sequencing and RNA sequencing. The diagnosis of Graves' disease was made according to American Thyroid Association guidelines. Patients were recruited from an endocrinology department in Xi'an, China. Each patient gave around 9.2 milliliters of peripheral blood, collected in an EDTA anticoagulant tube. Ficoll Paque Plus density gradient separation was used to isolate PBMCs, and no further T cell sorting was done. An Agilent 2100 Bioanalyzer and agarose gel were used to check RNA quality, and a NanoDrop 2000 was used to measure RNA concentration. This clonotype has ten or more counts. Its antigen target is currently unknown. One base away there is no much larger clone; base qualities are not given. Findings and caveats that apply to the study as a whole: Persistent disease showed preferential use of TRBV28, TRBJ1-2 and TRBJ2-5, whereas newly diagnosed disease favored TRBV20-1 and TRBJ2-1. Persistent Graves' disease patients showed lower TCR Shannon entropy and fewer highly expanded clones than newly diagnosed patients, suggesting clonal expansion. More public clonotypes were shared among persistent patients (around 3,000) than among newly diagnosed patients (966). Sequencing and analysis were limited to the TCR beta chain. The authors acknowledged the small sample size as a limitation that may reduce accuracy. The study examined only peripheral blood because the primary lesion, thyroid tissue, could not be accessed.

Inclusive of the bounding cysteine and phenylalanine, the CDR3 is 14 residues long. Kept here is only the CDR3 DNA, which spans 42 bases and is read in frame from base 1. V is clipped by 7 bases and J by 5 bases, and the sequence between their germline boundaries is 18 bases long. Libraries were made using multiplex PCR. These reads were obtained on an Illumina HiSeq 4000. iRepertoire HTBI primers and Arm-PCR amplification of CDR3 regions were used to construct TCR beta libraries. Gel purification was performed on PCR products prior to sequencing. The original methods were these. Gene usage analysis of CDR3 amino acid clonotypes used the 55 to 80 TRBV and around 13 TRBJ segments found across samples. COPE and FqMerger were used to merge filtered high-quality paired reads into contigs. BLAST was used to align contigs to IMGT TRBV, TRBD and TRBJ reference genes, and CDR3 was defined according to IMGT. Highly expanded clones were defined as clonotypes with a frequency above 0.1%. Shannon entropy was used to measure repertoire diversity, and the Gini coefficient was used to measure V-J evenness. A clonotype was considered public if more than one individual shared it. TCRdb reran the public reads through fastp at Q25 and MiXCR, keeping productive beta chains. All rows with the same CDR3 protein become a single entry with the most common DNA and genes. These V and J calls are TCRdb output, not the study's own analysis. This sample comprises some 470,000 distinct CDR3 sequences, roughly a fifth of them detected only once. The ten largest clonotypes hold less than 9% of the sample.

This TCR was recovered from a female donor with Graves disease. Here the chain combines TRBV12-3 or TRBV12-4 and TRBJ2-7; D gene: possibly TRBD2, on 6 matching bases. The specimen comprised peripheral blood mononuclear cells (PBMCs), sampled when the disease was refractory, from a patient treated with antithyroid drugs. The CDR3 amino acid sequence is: CASNTPGGSDEQYF. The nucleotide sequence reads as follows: TGTGCCAGCAACACCCCCGGGGGAAGCGACGAGCAGTACTTC.